This T cell receptor (beta chain) originates from a study of T cell responses to AZD1222 COVID-19 vaccine. To note about this clone: Its antigen is not identified.

Study results and caveats: Only five or six AZD1222 recipients tested seropositive at baseline.

Sequenced by immunoSEQ multiplex PCR; TCRdb stores in-frame clones only, minus some. There are about 83,000 clones in the sample; 75% to 95% occur only once, and around 30% lies in the top ten. CDR3 length: 13 amino acids. Trimming pared 8 bases from V and 0 bases from J, leaving 10 bases between. CDR1 is MDHEN and CDR2 is SYDVKM in the germline V gene. Sequencing was performed on peripheral blood, taken 28 days after the second AZD1222 dose. The genes are TRBV28 and TRBJ2-5; possibly TRBD1 for D (6 bases). The TCR comes from an adult who received the AZD1222 COVID-19 vaccine. CDR3 bases: TGTGCCAGCCTACAGGGACACCAAGAGACCCAGTACTTC. As protein: CASLQGHQETQYF.